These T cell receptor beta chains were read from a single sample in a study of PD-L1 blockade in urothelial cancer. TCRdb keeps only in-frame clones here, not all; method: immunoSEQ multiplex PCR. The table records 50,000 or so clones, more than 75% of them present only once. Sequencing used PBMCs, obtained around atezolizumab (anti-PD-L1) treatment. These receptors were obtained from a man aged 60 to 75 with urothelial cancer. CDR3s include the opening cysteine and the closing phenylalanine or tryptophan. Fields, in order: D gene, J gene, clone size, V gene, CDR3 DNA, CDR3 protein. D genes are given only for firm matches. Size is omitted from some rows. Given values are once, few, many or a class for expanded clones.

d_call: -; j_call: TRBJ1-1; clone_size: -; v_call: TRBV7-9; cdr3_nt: TGTGCCAGCAGCTTAGCGAGGGATGGTGGCACTGAAGCTTTCTTT; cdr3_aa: CASSLARDGGTEAFF
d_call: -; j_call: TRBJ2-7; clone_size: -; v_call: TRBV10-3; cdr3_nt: TGTGCCATCAGTGAGGGGCTAGCTTACTACGAGCAGTACTTC; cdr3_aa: CAISEGLAYYEQYF
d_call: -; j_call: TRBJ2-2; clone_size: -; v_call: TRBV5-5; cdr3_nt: TGTGCCAGCAGCTTGGGGTGGGCTGTCACCGGGGAGCTGTTTTTT; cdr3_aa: CASSLGWAVTGELFF
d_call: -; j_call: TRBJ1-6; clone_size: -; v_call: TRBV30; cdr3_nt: TGTGCCTGGAGCCAGCGGACGCCCGGTCGGCCGAACTTT; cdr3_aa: CAWSQRTPGRPNF
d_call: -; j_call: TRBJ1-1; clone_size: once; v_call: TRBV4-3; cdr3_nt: TGCGCCAGCAGCCCCACAGCCACCTCAGGGTTCACTGAAGCTTTCTTT; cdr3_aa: CASSPTATSGFTEAFF
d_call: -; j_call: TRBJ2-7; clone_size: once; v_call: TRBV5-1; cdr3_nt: TGCGCCAGCAGCGACGGGACACAAAGTTCCTACGAGCAGTACTTC; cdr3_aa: CASSDGTQSSYEQYF
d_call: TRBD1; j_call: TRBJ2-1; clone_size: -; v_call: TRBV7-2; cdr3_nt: TGTGCCAGCACCCAGGGGGCGAATAACAATGAGCAGTTCTTC; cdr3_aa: CASTQGANNNEQFF
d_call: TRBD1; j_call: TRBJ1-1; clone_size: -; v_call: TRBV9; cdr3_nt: TGTGCCAGCAGCGTGACAGGGGGGCCCACTGAAGCTTTCTTT; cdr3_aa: CASSVTGGPTEAFF
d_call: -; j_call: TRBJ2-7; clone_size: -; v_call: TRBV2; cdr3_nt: TGTGCCAGCAGTGCCGGGGGGCTGACCTACGAGCAGTACTTC; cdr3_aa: CASSAGGLTYEQYF
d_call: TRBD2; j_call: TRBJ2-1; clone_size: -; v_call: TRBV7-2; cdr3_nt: TGTGCCAGCAGCAACGGACTAGCCGATGAGCAGTTCTTC; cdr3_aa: CASSNGLADEQFF
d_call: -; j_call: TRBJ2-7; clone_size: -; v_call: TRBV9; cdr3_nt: TGTGCCAGCAGCGTGCAAATCAACAACGAGCAGTACTTC; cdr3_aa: CASSVQINNEQYF
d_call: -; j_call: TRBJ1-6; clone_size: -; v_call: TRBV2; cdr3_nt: TGTGCCAGCAGGGGAGGCTTGAATAATTCACCCCTCCACTTT; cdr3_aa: CASRGGLNNSPLHF
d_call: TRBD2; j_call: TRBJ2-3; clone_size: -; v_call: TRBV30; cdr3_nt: TGTGCCTGGAGTCCGACTAGCGGGGGGTTCACAGATACGCAGTATTTT; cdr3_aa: CAWSPTSGGFTDTQYF
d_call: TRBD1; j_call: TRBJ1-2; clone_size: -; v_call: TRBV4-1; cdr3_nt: TGCGCCAGCAGCCAACAGGGGGATAAGGTCGCCTATGGCTACACCTTC; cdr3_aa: CASSQQGDKVAYGYTF